The 30 T cell receptor beta chains in this list originate from one sample, sequenced in a study of cytomegalovirus exposure and HLA in healthy donors. Vbeta (60) and Jbeta (13) primers were used in the PCR. Here immunoSEQ multiplex PCR was the method, and the copy in TCRdb shows in-frame clones only, minus some. Of more than 60,000 clones listed, around three quarters were seen once; the top ten hold around 4.7%. Sequencing input: PBMCs. These receptor sequences come from a woman aged 25 to 45 in good health and CMV-seronegative.

The V call is TRBV28, the J call TRBJ2-7; a weak D match, TRBD1 (6 bases). Trimming left V 7 bases short and J 4 bases short, with 17 bases between. The CDR3 is made up of 14 amino acids. Germline V gives CDR1 MDHEN, CDR2 SYDVKM. CDR3 amino acids: CASIGQGTSYEQYF. The CDR3 DNA sequence: TGTGCCAGCATAGGGCAGGGGACATCGTACGAGCAGTACTTC.

This clone was counted once. The chain uses TRBV30 and TRBJ1-1, with a possible D match to TRBD1 (6 bases). With 3 bases removed from V and 0 bases from J, the gap between germline ends came to 8 bases. Germline CDR1 GTSNPN, CDR2 SVGIG (reference sequence). There are 13 residues in the CDR3. CDR3 in amino acids: CAWSTGLNTEAFF. The CDR3 DNA follows: TGTGCCTGGAGCACAGGGCTGAACACTGAAGCTTTCTTT.

J is TRBJ1-2 and V is TRBV28; D possibly corresponds to TRBD1 (6 bases). CDR3 length: 11 amino acids. The germline CDR1 and CDR2 sequences are MDHEN and SYDVKM. V was clipped by 10 bases and J by 7 bases, with 13 bases between them. The DNA of the CDR3 is TGTGCCATTCAGGGGTACGGTGGCTACACCTTC. This translates into CAIQGYGGYTF.

This clone was recorded only once. This chain links TRBV28 with TRBJ2-3; 9 bases agree with TRBD1. The CDR3 consists of 15 residues. V dropped 6 bases and J dropped 3; count of bases not matched to a gene: 7. Germline lookup yields CDR1 MDHEN and CDR2 SYDVKM. CDR3 in DNA: TGTGCCAGCAGATCCGGACAGGGGACAACAGATACGCAGTATTTT. As protein: CASRSGQGTTDTQYF.

V is TRBV5-1 and J is TRBJ1-2; no definite D call. With 0 bases removed from V and 7 bases from J, the gap between germline ends came to 7 bases. The CDR3 is 12 amino acids. Germline lookup yields CDR1 SGHRS and CDR2 YFSETQ. In DNA, the CDR3 is TGCGCCAGCAGCTTGGGGTTCGGTGGCTACACCTTC. Protein: CASSLGFGGYTF.

The rearrangement links TRBV7-8 to TRBJ1-2, with unresolved D. The germline V gene encodes CDR1 SGHVS and CDR2 FQNEAQ. Trimming cost V 3 bases and J 8 bases, with 16 bases left between them. This CDR3 spans 14 amino acids. DNA for the CDR3: TGTGCCAGCAGCTTGGCGGAGGAGACGAAGGGCTACACCTTC. Its translation: CASSLAEETKGYTF. Full variable domain (outside the CDR3, taken from reference TRBV7-8 and TRBJ1-2): GAGVSQSPRYKVAKRGQDVALRCDPISGHVSLFWYQQALGQGPEFLTYFQNEAQLDKSGLPSDRFFAERPEGSVSTLKIQRTQQEDSAVYLCASSLAEETKGYTFGSGTRLTVV.

The chain joins TRBV2 to TRBJ1-1, with D perhaps TRBD1 (6 bases). Trimming shortened V by 7 bases and J by 7 bases, and 16 bases separated the two germline ends. This CDR3 contains 13 residues. The germline CDR1 and CDR2 sequences are SNHLY and FYNNEI. For the CDR3, the DNA is TGTGCCAGCAACCGGGACATAACAAATGAAGCTTTCTTT. Residues: CASNRDITNEAFF.

The chain has TRBV11-2 and TRBJ1-1; 10 bases are shared with TRBD1. Germline V CDR1 and CDR2: SGHAT, FQNNGV. The V segment lost 4 bases and the J segment 0 bases; nucleotides outside the gene matches: 2. The CDR3 loop spans 15 amino acids. CDR3 DNA sequence: TGTGCCAGCAGCTGGGGGACAGGGGTGAACACTGAAGCTTTCTTT. Amino acids: CASSWGTGVNTEAFF.

The CDR3 here is CASSEYGGIGTYTEAFF. The CDR3 DNA reads TGTGCCAGCAGTGAATACGGGGGAATAGGTACCTACACTGAAGCTTTCTTT. The V and J genes are TRBV25-1 and TRBJ1-1, with D possibly being TRBD1 (5 bases). Germline V gene data show CDR1 as MGHDK and CDR2 as SYGVNS. V was shortened by 0 bases and J by 3 bases, with 17 bases between the two germline ends. This CDR3 has 17 residues.

The rearrangement uses TRBV4-3 and TRBJ2-1, with 9 bases matching TRBD2. V was pared by 0 bases and J by 6 bases, with 15 bases of the junction left unmatched. This CDR3 has 19 amino acids. Looked up from germline, CDR1 is LGHNA and CDR2 is YSLEER. In DNA, the CDR3 is TGCGCCAGCAGCCAAGATTGGGCCTACCCTAGCGGGGCCCCCAATGAGCAGTTCTTC. This gives the protein CASSQDWAYPSGAPNEQFF.

The chain carries TRBV10-1 and TRBJ2-7, with TRBD1 identical over 7 bases. Germline trimming cut 3 bases from V and 2 bases from J; bases unmatched to any gene: 1. Germline CDR1 reads WNHNN; CDR2 reads SYGVQD (reference sequence). This CDR3 region has 13 residues. CDR3 DNA sequence: TGCGCCAGCAGTGACGGGACAGCCTACGAGCAGTACTTC. It specifies CASSDGTAYEQYF.

This clone was seen more than once but under ten times. This chain joins TRBV6-5 and TRBJ1-5; TRBD1 matches 8 bases. The V gene end was trimmed by 5 bases and the J gene end by 4 bases; junction bases not matched to a gene: 7. The CDR3 is made up of 15 amino acids. Germline V gene data show CDR1 as MNHEY and CDR2 as SVGAGI. The CDR3 DNA reads TGTGCCAGCAGTACAGGGACAGGTGGAAATCAGCCCCAGCATTTT. Amino acid sequence: CASSTGTGGNQPQHF.

The J gene is TRBJ2-7, the V gene TRBV4-1, with 7 positions matching TRBD2. Germline V gene lookup returns CDR1 MGHRA and CDR2 YSYEKL. The CDR3 sequence is 13 residues long. The V gene end was trimmed by 0 bases and the J gene end by 9 bases; junction bases not matched to a gene: 5. The CDR3: CASSQDLGEGQYF. CDR3 nucleotide sequence: TGCGCCAGCAGCCAAGATCTCGGGGAGGGGCAGTACTTC.

J is TRBJ1-4 and V is TRBV7-8; D gene unclear. Trimming shortened V by 3 bases and J by 2 bases, and 16 bases separated the two germline ends. This CDR3 is built from 17 residues. Germline V gives CDR1 SGHVS, CDR2 FQNEAQ. The CDR3 DNA is TGTGCCAGCAGCTTTTCAGTGTTCGTGCCTACTAATGAAAAACTGTTTTTT. Protein sequence: CASSFSVFVPTNEKLFF.

The gene calls are TRBV7-2 and TRBJ2-5, with a possible D match to TRBD2 (6 bases). The CDR3 has 15 amino acids. The germline V gene encodes CDR1 SGHTA and CDR2 FQGNSA. V shed 3 bases and J shed 0 bases, with 11 bases lying between them. For the CDR3, the DNA is TGTGCCAGCAGCTTCCCTGCGGGGAACCAAGAGACCCAGTACTTC. Translated, it gives CASSFPAGNQETQYF.

V and J are TRBV5-8 and TRBJ1-5; possibly TRBD1 for D (5 bases). The CDR3 is made up of 16 amino acids. Germline CDR1 is SGHTS and CDR2 is YDEGEE. Trimming left V 6 bases short and J 8 bases short, with 24 bases between. CDR3 sequence: CASIQLGRGTIEPQHF. The CDR3 DNA is TGTGCCAGCATCCAATTGGGGAGGGGTACAATCGAGCCCCAGCATTTT.

The chain joins TRBV25-1 to TRBJ2-1; tentative D call: TRBD1 (5 bases). The V end was cut by 3 bases, the J end by 2 bases, with 8 bases between. The CDR3 has 14 amino acids. Germline V gene sequence: CDR1 MGHDK, CDR2 SYGVNS. CDR3 in DNA: TGTGCCAGCAGTGAGACAGTAACCTACAATGAGCAGTTCTTC. Amino acids: CASSETVTYNEQFF.

The CDR3 sequence: CAISESTPDREKLTYEQYF. For the CDR3, the DNA is TGTGCCATCAGTGAGTCGACTCCGGACAGGGAAAAGTTGACCTACGAGCAGTACTTC. The chain employs TRBV10-3 and TRBJ2-7, with 8 nucleotides matching TRBD1. The germline gives CDR1 ENHRY, CDR2 SYGVKD. Losses at the gene ends were 0 bases for V and 2 bases for J; bases not matched to a gene: 15. CDR3 length equals 19 residues.

The genes are TRBV6-5 and TRBJ2-7; the D gene is possibly TRBD2 (5 bases). Between the trimmed V and J ends, which lost 6 bases and 2 bases, there was a span of 14 bases. The CDR3 runs to 14 residues. Germline CDR1 is MNHEY and CDR2 is SVGAGI. This CDR3 is CASRRPDGTYEQYF. The CDR3 DNA reads TGTGCCAGCAGAAGACCAGACGGGACCTACGAGCAGTACTTC.

The chain couples TRBV30 to TRBJ2-1; D not resolved. Deletions cut 3 bases from V and 13 bases from J, with 10 bases between. The germline CDR1 and CDR2 sequences are GTSNPN and SVGIG (reference sequence). The CDR3 runs to 10 residues. In DNA, the CDR3 is TGTGCCTGGAGCGAGGTCCTTCAGTTCTTC. Protein product: CAWSEVLQFF.

The rearrangement uses TRBV4-1 and TRBJ1-1; D gene ambiguous. The ends were cut back, 3 bases at V and 0 bases at J, with 14 bases in the middle. The CDR3 extends over 16 amino acids. Germline V lookup: CDR1 MGHRA, CDR2 YSYEKL. The CDR3 sequence: CASSHGLMSLNTEAFF. CDR3 DNA sequence: TGCGCCAGCAGCCACGGACTAATGAGTTTGAACACTGAAGCTTTCTTT.

The gene calls are TRBV5-1 and TRBJ1-1, with a tentative D call TRBD1 (5 bases). The CDR3 is 12 amino acids. Germline CDR1 SGHRS, CDR2 YFSETQ. The V gene lost 4 bases and the J gene lost 6 bases, with 10 bases spanning the gap. DNA of the CDR3: TGCGCCAGCAGCAGGGAAGGGGCTGAAGCTTTCTTT. Translating gives CASSREGAEAFF.

This sequence joins TRBV30 and TRBJ1-1; D is uncertain. The CDR3 loop spans 10 amino acids. Germline V CDR1 and CDR2: GTSNPN, SVGIG (reference sequence). With 2 bases removed from V and 6 bases from J, the gap between germline ends came to 4 bases. CDR3 in DNA: TGTGCCTGGAGTCCGGCTGAAGCTTTCTTT. Its protein product is CAWSPAEAFF.

This chain uses TRBV19 with TRBJ2-7; 8 nucleotides agree with TRBD2. After removal of 5 bases from V and 4 bases from J, the junction contained 7 bases not matched to a gene. The CDR3 is made up of 14 amino acids. The germline CDR1 and CDR2 sequences are LNHDA and SQIVND (reference sequence). The CDR3 DNA sequence: TGTGCCAGTAGTCCGGTAGCGGGGCGATACGAGCAGTACTTC. Protein product: CASSPVAGRYEQYF. Filled out from reference TRBV19 and TRBJ2-7, the complete variable domain reads DGGITQSPKYLFRKEGQNVTLSCEQNLNHDAMYWYRQDPGQGLRLIYYSQIVNDFQKGDIAEGYSVSREKKESFPLTVTSAQKNPTAFYLCASSPVAGRYEQYFGPGTRLTVT.

The V call is TRBV7-2, the J call TRBJ2-1; 8 bases fit TRBD2. The germline gives CDR1 SGHTA, CDR2 FQGNSA. The J segment lost 6 bases and the V segment lost 5 bases, leaving 12 bases of the junction unmatched. The CDR3 has 16 amino acids. This CDR3 reads CASSPRLARGGNEQFF. CDR3 DNA: TGTGCCAGCAGCCCCCGACTAGCCCGGGGGGGCAATGAGCAGTTCTTC.

The chain recombines TRBV30 with TRBJ1-2, with 7 bases that match TRBD1. Per germline, CDR1 GTSNPN and CDR2 SVGIG (reference sequence). The CDR3 runs 13 residues. V lost 7 bases to trimming and J lost 2 bases; unmatched junction nucleotides: 7. CDR3 bases: TGTGCCTACCCGCAGGGACAGAACTATGGCTACACCTTC. Its protein product is CAYPQGQNYGYTF. The variable domain in full, completed from reference TRBV30 and TRBJ1-2, reads SQTIHQWPATLVQPVGSPLSLECTVEGTSNPNLYWYRQAAGRGLQLLFYSVGIGQISSEVPQNLSASRPQDRQFILSSKKLLLSDSGFYLCAYPQGQNYGYTFGSGTRLTVV.

The chain is built from TRBV28 and TRBJ2-7; D remains unclear. The germline V gene encodes CDR1 MDHEN and CDR2 SYDVKM. The CDR3 has 11 amino acids. Trimming cost V 6 bases and J 2 bases, with 5 bases left between them. The CDR3 spells CASSHTYEQYF. The CDR3 DNA sequence: TGTGCCAGCAGCCACACCTACGAGCAGTACTTC. Full variable domain (outside the CDR3, taken from reference TRBV28 and TRBJ2-7): DVKVTQSSRYLVKRTGEKVFLECVQDMDHENMFWYRQDPGLGLRLIYFSYDVKMKEKGDIPEGYSVSREKKERFSLILESASTNQTSMYLCASSHTYEQYFGPGTRLTVT.

The rearrangement links TRBV11-2 to TRBJ2-3; 8 positions agree with TRBD2. J was trimmed by 0 bases and V by 5 bases; bases with no gene match: 7. Germline values: CDR1 SGHAT, CDR2 FQNNGV. This CDR3 has 16 residues. In DNA, the CDR3 is TGTGCCAGCAGCGGCACTAGCGGCTCTAGCACAGATACGCAGTATTTT. It specifies CASSGTSGSSTDTQYF.

This clone was counted a single time. This rearrangement joins TRBV6-5 to TRBJ2-3, with D unresolved. Germline assignment: CDR1 MNHEY and CDR2 SVGAGI. Deletions cut 3 bases from V and 6 bases from J, with 13 bases between. This CDR3 is 14 amino acids long. The CDR3 coding sequence is TGTGCCAGCAGTTATCGAGCCTTTCGGGATACGCAGTATTTT. It specifies CASSYRAFRDTQYF.

This clone was counted once. The rearrangement links TRBV7-2 to TRBJ2-3, with TRBD2 as a possible D gene (5 bases). Germline CDR1 and CDR2: SGHTA and FQGNSA. Between the trimmed V and J ends, which lost 3 bases and 1 base, there was a span of 11 bases. The CDR3 is 15 residues long. Here the CDR3 DNA reads TGTGCCAGCAGCTTGTGGCGGGCCGGCACAGATACGCAGTATTTT. Its protein product is CASSLWRAGTDTQYF. The full variable domain, its missing parts supplied by reference TRBV7-2 and TRBJ2-3, is GAGVSQSPSNKVTEKGKDVELRCDPISGHTALYWYRQSLGQGLEFLIYFQGNSAPDKSGLPSDRFSAERTGGSVSTLTIQRTQQEDSAVYLCASSLWRAGTDTQYFGPGTRLTVL.